This T cell receptor beta chain came from a study of neurological immune-mediated disorders. Study findings and constraints: The level of TCR clonal expansion was highest in patients with HTLV-1-associated myelopathy and lowest in multiple sclerosis, where it fell below the level seen in healthy controls.

From the 5' RACE reads, TCRdb called clonotypes with MiXCR, one entry per CDR3 protein. The sample has roughly 80,000 distinct CDR3 sequences; under 13% are singletons. The CDR3 contains 15 residues. Germline assignment: CDR1 MNHEY and CDR2 SMNVEV (reference sequence). The V and J ends lost 3 bases and 8 bases, in that order; junction bases with no gene match: 11. Volunteers from a blood bank in Maryland, USA, constituted the healthy controls. This clonotype has at least ten counts. The antigen is unknown. The source of this sequence is a middle-aged man in good health. The gene calls are TRBV27 and TRBJ1-2; 8 positions agree with TRBD1. Sequenced material: PBMCs. The CDR3 loop reads CASSLALDRVDGYTF. CDR3 nucleotides: TGTGCCAGCAGTTTGGCCCTGGACAGGGTGGACGGCTACACCTTC.